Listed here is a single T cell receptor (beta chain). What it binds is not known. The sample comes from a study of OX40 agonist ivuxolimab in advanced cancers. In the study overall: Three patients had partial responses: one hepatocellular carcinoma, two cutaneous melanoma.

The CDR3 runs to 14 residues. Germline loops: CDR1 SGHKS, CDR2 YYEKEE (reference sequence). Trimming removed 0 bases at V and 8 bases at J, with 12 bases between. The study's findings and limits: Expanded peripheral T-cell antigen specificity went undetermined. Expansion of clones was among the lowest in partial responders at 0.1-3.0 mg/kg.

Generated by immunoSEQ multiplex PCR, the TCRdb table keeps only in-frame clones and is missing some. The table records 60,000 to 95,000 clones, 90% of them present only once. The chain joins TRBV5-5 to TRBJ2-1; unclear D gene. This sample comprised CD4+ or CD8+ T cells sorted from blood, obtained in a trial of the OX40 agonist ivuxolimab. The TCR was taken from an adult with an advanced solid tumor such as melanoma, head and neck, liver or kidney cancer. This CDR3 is CASSLETPIYEQFF. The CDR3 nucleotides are TGTGCCAGCAGCTTGGAGACACCTATTTATGAGCAGTTCTTC.